The 32 T cell receptor beta chains listed next were all sequenced from one sample in a study of OX40 agonist ivuxolimab in advanced cancers. Library preparation employed the immunoSEQ multiplex PCR assay. Entries here come from immuneACCESS through TCRdb and include only in-frame sequences with V and J called. Some clones fail to appear in such tables; in the studies checked, an unresolved V gene covers under half of the shortfall, and the cause of the remainder is unknown. The sample data list tens of thousands of clones, and more than 80% of these were observed just once. About 1.1% of the sample goes to the ten largest clones. The source was CD4+ or CD8+ T cells sorted from blood, collected in a trial of the OX40 agonist ivuxolimab. The receptors derive from an adult with an advanced solid tumor such as melanoma, head and neck, liver or kidney cancer.

This chain connects TRBV5-1 to TRBJ1-5, with D unclear. V was clipped by 5 bases and J by 0 bases, with 6 bases between them. Germline CDR1 and CDR2: SGHRS and YFSETQ. This CDR3 is 13 amino acids long. The DNA for the CDR3 is TGCGCCAGCAGAAGAGATAGCAATCAGCCCCAGCATTTT. Translating gives CASRRDSNQPQHF.

The chain uses TRBV7-9 and TRBJ2-7, with a weak D call TRBD2 (6 bases). CDR3 size: 15 residues. Trimming pared 5 bases from V and 4 bases from J, leaving 18 bases between. CDR1 is SEHNR and CDR2 is FQNEAQ in the germline V gene (reference sequence). The CDR3 loop is CASSPQRRGRYEQYF. The CDR3, as DNA: TGTGCCAGCAGCCCCCAGCGGAGGGGACGTTACGAGCAGTACTTC.

This chain uses TRBV5-1 with TRBJ1-2; 7 bases agree with TRBD1. V lost 4 bases to trimming and J lost 8 bases; unmatched junction nucleotides: 11. Germline-derived CDR1 and CDR2 are SGHRS and YFSETQ. The CDR3 is 14 amino acids. The CDR3 spells CASSAEGARGGYTF. DNA for the CDR3: TGCGCCAGCAGCGCCGAGGGGGCCCGAGGCGGCTACACCTTC.

The chain has TRBV4-1 and TRBJ1-2; TRBD1 matches 7 bases. Germline trimming cut 4 bases from V and 0 bases from J; bases unmatched to any gene: 17. The length of the CDR3 is 19 residues. The germline gives CDR1 MGHRA, CDR2 YSYEKL. The chain's CDR3 is CASSPPPARDSRTNYGYTF. The CDR3 DNA sequence: TGCGCCAGCAGCCCCCCCCCGGCCCGGGACAGTCGAACTAACTATGGCTACACCTTC.

Regarding this clone: This same CDR3 is encoded by further DNA sequences in the sample. This chain links TRBV5-1 with TRBJ1-5; 7 nucleotides match TRBD1. The CDR3 has 15 amino acids. Germline V gene data show CDR1 as SGHRS and CDR2 as YFSETQ. V lost 2 bases and J lost 2; bases outside the gene matches: 4. Here the CDR3 reads CASSFTGTGNQPQHF. Here the CDR3 DNA reads TGCGCCAGCAGCTTTACCGGGACAGGCAATCAGCCCCAGCATTTT.

The chain employs TRBV19 and TRBJ2-1, with D perhaps assigned TRBD1 or TRBD2 (5 bases each). V was trimmed by 1 base and J by 7 bases, leaving 17 bases between them. CDR1 LNHDA and CDR2 SQIVND come from the germline V gene (reference sequence). The CDR3 loop spans 16 amino acids. The CDR3 reads CASSIGQDLRGNEQFF. The CDR3 DNA is TGTGCCAGTAGTATAGGGCAGGATTTGAGGGGTAATGAGCAGTTCTTC.

The V and J genes are TRBV15 and TRBJ2-2; 11 bases are shared with TRBD2. The CDR3 sequence is 17 residues long. Germline V lookup: CDR1 LNHNV, CDR2 YYDKDF (reference sequence). Trimming removed 1 base from V and 7 bases from J; junction bases left unmatched: 8. CDR3: CATSRVGSGGAGGELFF. The DNA for the CDR3 is TGTGCCACCAGCAGAGTGGGTAGCGGGGGGGCTGGCGGGGAGCTGTTTTTT.

This clone was seen just once. This rearrangement joins TRBV2 to TRBJ2-7; D is possibly TRBD1 (6 bases). The V and J ends lost 7 bases and 4 bases respectively, with 14 bases between them. CDR1 and CDR2 from the germline V gene are SNHLY and FYNNEI. The CDR3 consists of 13 residues. CDR3 loop: CASTRQVQYEQYF. In nucleotides, the CDR3 is TGTGCCAGCACTCGACAGGTCCAATACGAGCAGTACTTC.

This sequence joins TRBV29-1 and TRBJ2-3, with D possibly being TRBD1 (6 bases). The CDR3 contains 11 residues. Germline V gene data show CDR1 as SQVTM and CDR2 as ANQGSEA. V lost 2 bases to trimming and J lost 6 bases, with 6 bases between them. CDR3 DNA: TGCAGCGTTGAACAGGGGGATACGCAGTATTTT. This gives the protein CSVEQGDTQYF.

The rearrangement joins TRBV19 to TRBJ2-1; 9 bases are a match to TRBD1. CDR3 length: 15 amino acids. Germline values: CDR1 LNHDA, CDR2 SQIVND (reference sequence). V lost 7 bases to trimming and J lost 4 bases; unmatched junction nucleotides: 8. The DNA for the CDR3 is TGTGCCAGTATTGGCCGGGGACAGGGTTACAATGAGCAGTTCTTC. Residues: CASIGRGQGYNEQFF.

This clone was counted a single time. CDR3 DNA: TGTGCCAGCGGAGGGACGGGGGAGACCCAGTACTTC. Translation: CASGGTGETQYF. This chain joins TRBV2 and TRBJ2-5, with TRBD2 as a possible D gene (6 bases). Germline-derived CDR1 and CDR2 are SNHLY and FYNNEI. CDR3 length equals 12 residues. V was cut by 8 bases and J by 5 bases, with 12 bases left in between.

The chain recombines TRBV6-5 with TRBJ1-5; D is possibly TRBD1 (5 bases). Trimming took 6 bases from V and 4 from J, leaving 16 bases between them. Germline V gene data show CDR1 as MNHEY and CDR2 as SVGAGI. The CDR3 is made up of 15 amino acids. The CDR3 sequence: CASSPEGHPNQPQHF. The CDR3 nucleotides are TGTGCCAGCAGCCCCGAGGGGCACCCAAATCAGCCCCAGCATTTT.

The chain combines TRBV6-4 with TRBJ1-6; a possible D gene is TRBD1 (5 bases). This CDR3 comprises 17 residues. Trimming removed 3 bases from V and 8 bases from J, with 20 bases in between. Looked up from germline, CDR1 is MRHNA and CDR2 is SNTAGT. In DNA form, the CDR3 reads TGTGCCAGCAGTGAGAAGTGGGGACGGGGCCTGCATTCACCCCTCCACTTT. It translates to CASSEKWGRGLHSPLHF.

The V and J genes are TRBV7-2 and TRBJ2-3, with 8 bases fitting TRBD1. Germline V gene sequence: CDR1 SGHTA, CDR2 FQGNSA. The trim removed 5 bases at V and 3 bases at J, leaving 10 bases unmatched. CDR3 length: 16 amino acids. The CDR3 sequence: CASSLLITGGTDTQYF. For the CDR3, the DNA is TGTGCCAGCAGCCTACTGATTACAGGGGGAACAGATACGCAGTATTTT.

CDR3 sequence reads: CASRTGGNTEAFF. The CDR3 DNA reads as TGCGCCAGCAGGACAGGGGGGAACACTGAAGCTTTCTTT. The V and J genes are TRBV10-2 and TRBJ1-1; 9 nucleotides align to TRBD1. CDR1 is WSHSY, CDR2 SAAADI, per germline. This CDR3 region has 13 residues. V shed 6 bases, J shed 1 base, and the junction held 0 bases outside the gene matches.

This clone has a single count. The chain combines TRBV7-8 with TRBJ2-1, with 9 bases that match TRBD2. Germline trimming cut 2 bases from V and 15 bases from J; bases unmatched to any gene: 5. Per germline, CDR1 SGHVS and CDR2 FQNEAQ. The CDR3 has 12 amino acids. CDR3 nucleotide sequence: TGTGCCAGCAGCTTAAGCGGGGGGCAACCGTTCTTC. Translation: CASSLSGGQPFF.

The V and J genes are TRBV6-5 and TRBJ2-7, with D possibly TRBD2 on 5 matching bases. This CDR3 is built from 12 residues. Per germline, CDR1 MNHEY and CDR2 SVGAGI. Trimming removed 7 bases from V and 2 bases from J, with 9 bases in between. The CDR3 reads CASTTTTYEQYF. CDR3 bases: TGTGCCAGCACGACGACTACCTACGAGCAGTACTTC.

The chain carries TRBV27 and TRBJ2-1; TRBD1 aligns across 7 bases. The trim removed 5 bases at V and 3 bases at J, leaving 7 bases unmatched. Germline V gene lookup returns CDR1 MNHEY and CDR2 SMNVEV (reference sequence). The CDR3 consists of 15 residues. CDR3 residues: CASSPRQGFYNEQFF. As DNA, the CDR3 is TGTGCCAGCAGTCCGAGACAGGGATTCTACAATGAGCAGTTCTTC.

The chain combines TRBV14 with TRBJ2-2; D may be TRBD1 (6 bases). Germline CDR1 reads SGHDN; CDR2 reads FVKESK. V lost 0 bases, J lost 5 bases, and 19 bases lay in between. The CDR3 totals 18 residues. The CDR3 coding sequence is TGTGCCAGCAGCCAAGACTTGGGAACAGGGAGCAGTACCGGGGAGCTGTTTTTT. Its translation is CASSQDLGTGSSTGELFF.

There are a few counts of this clone. This chain links TRBV6-1 with TRBJ2-1; 12 nucleotides align to TRBD2. Germline CDR1 is MNHNS and CDR2 is SASEGT. Trimming at V came to 6 bases and at J to 7 bases, leaving 7 bases not matched to a gene. CDR3 length: 15 amino acids. The chain's CDR3 is CASRKTGLAGNEQFF. As DNA, the CDR3 is TGTGCCAGCAGGAAGACCGGACTAGCGGGGAATGAGCAGTTCTTC.

The chain has TRBV4-2 and TRBJ2-3, with 8 bases lining up with TRBD2. Germline CDR1 reads LGHNA; CDR2 reads YNFKEQ. CDR3 length equals 16 residues. The V segment lost 3 bases and the J segment 5 bases; nucleotides outside the gene matches: 10. CDR3 sequence (DNA): TGTGCCAGCAGCCAGGGGCGGCGGGGGGATGAAGATACGCAGTATTTT. It is translated as CASSQGRRGDEDTQYF.

CDR3 nucleotide sequence: TGTGCCACCATCGGGGGGACAGGGCGCATGGAGCAGTACTTC. Its translation is CATIGGTGRMEQYF. J is TRBJ2-7 and V is TRBV6-1; 9 bases align to TRBD1. The CDR3 is 14 residues long. Trimming cost V 10 bases and J 7 bases; bases outside gene matches: 14. Germline assignment: CDR1 MNHNS and CDR2 SASEGT.

In this sample, this clone turned up a few times. The chain carries TRBV7-8 and TRBJ1-1; D may be TRBD1 (5 bases). The CDR3 is made up of 15 amino acids. CDR1 SGHVS and CDR2 FQNEAQ come from the germline V gene. V gave up 5 bases and J gave up 5 bases, with 18 bases separating them. CDR3 bases: TGTGCCAGCAGCCTCGGAACAGGACCTTGGACTGAAGCTTTCTTT. It yields the protein CASSLGTGPWTEAFF.

V usage is TRBV4-1 and J usage is TRBJ2-2; the match to TRBD2 covers 12 bases. This CDR3 comprises 15 residues. Trimming took 4 bases from V and 5 from J; bases not matched to a gene: 2. Germline-derived CDR1 and CDR2 are MGHRA and YSYEKL. The CDR3 reads CASSRLAGGTGELFF. The CDR3 region has the DNA TGCGCCAGCAGCCGTCTAGCGGGGGGGACCGGGGAGCTGTTTTTT.

This chain joins TRBV18 and TRBJ2-3; 9 nucleotides line up with TRBD1. Trimming at V came to 3 bases and at J to 3 bases, leaving 7 bases not matched to a gene. Germline V gives CDR1 KGHSH, CDR2 LQKENI. This CDR3 comprises 16 residues. The CDR3 DNA follows: TGTGCCAGCTCACCGGGACAGGGACTTGCTACAGATACGCAGTATTTT. This gives the protein CASSPGQGLATDTQYF.

The rearrangement links TRBV29-1 to TRBJ2-2; D may be TRBD1 (5 bases). The V gene lost 8 bases and the J gene lost 6 bases, with 13 bases spanning the gap. This CDR3 is built from 12 residues. The germline V gene encodes CDR1 SQVTM and CDR2 ANQGSEA. The CDR3 nucleotides are TGCAGCACTGGAAGGGGCCCCGGGGAGCTGTTTTTT. Translation: CSTGRGPGELFF.

This chain uses TRBV19 with TRBJ2-1, with D tentatively TRBD1 or TRBD2 (5 bases each). The germline V gene encodes CDR1 LNHDA and CDR2 SQIVND (reference sequence). The germline V and J ends were trimmed by 6 bases and 7 bases, with 13 bases remaining between them. The CDR3 loop spans 13 amino acids. This CDR3 is CASSRPGGNEQFF. The CDR3 DNA reads as TGTGCCAGTAGCAGACCTGGGGGAAATGAGCAGTTCTTC.

The J gene is TRBJ2-7, the V gene TRBV6-6, with 9 bases fitting TRBD1. CDR3 length equals 15 residues. In germline, CDR1 is MNHNY, CDR2 SVGAGI (reference sequence). With V trimmed by 6 bases and J by 6 bases, 12 bases remained unmatched. This chain's CDR3 is CASRPFGTGRSEQYF. Written as DNA, the CDR3 is TGTGCCAGCAGACCCTTCGGGACAGGGAGAAGCGAGCAGTACTTC.

The J gene is TRBJ2-1, the V gene TRBV29-1; 8 nucleotides line up with TRBD2. The CDR3 consists of 14 residues. CDR1 and CDR2 (germline): SQVTM, ANQGSEA. V trimming: 4 bases; J trimming: 9 bases; junction bases outside the gene matches: 11. The CDR3 spells CSVGERGLGSEQFF. The CDR3 nucleotides read TGCAGCGTTGGCGAGCGGGGGCTAGGGAGTGAGCAGTTCTTC.

The CDR3 loop is CASRPIPGTEAFF. CDR3 bases: TGTGCCAGCAGACCGATCCCTGGGACTGAAGCTTTCTTT. The V and J genes are TRBV6-8 and TRBJ1-1; D not resolved. Germline V gene lookup returns CDR1 MNHGY and CDR2 SAAAGT. CDR3 length equals 13 residues. V dropped 6 bases and J dropped 5 bases, with 13 bases sitting between them.

V is TRBV6-1 and J is TRBJ1-2; D is ambiguous. This CDR3 comprises 13 residues. CDR1 is MNHNS, CDR2 SASEGT, per germline. Deletions cut 9 bases from V and 3 bases from J, with 14 bases between. CDR3 sequence: CARKNPTDYGYTF. CDR3 bases: TGTGCCAGAAAAAATCCGACGGACTATGGCTACACCTTC.

The rearrangement links TRBV7-9 to TRBJ1-3; D is unresolved. The CDR3 has 14 amino acids. Trimming shortened V by 7 bases and J by 1 base, and 11 bases separated the two germline ends. CDR1 is SEHNR, CDR2 FQNEAQ, per germline (reference sequence). This chain's CDR3 is CASNQAESGNTIYF. As DNA, the CDR3 is TGTGCCAGCAACCAAGCTGAATCTGGAAACACCATATATTTT. Full variable domain (outside the CDR3, taken from reference TRBV7-9 and TRBJ1-3): DTGVSQNPRHKITKRGQNVTFRCDPISEHNRLYWYRQTLGQGPEFLTYFQNEAQLEKSRLLSDRFSAERPKGSFSTLEIQRTEQGDSAMYLCASNQAESGNTIYFGEGSWLTVV.